The 28 T cell receptor beta chains listed next were all sequenced from one sample in a study of immune evolution from preneoplasia to lung adenocarcinoma listed by TCRdb under 2021. Library generation was performed with the immunoSEQ multiplex PCR assay. Drawn from immuneACCESS, this table holds only the in-frame rearrangements with V and J called that TCRdb kept. Clones are partly lost; checked studies trace under half to an unresolved V gene and leave the rest unexplained. This sample has 20,000 or so clones in its table, and about 80% of those were observed once. Over 5% of the sample belongs to the ten largest clones. The sample was FFPE invasive lung adenocarcinoma tissue. The cell subset or site label for this specimen denotes: frankly invasive lung adenocarcinoma (ADC). These receptors all come from a person in their sixties or seventies with lung adenocarcinoma.

This clone was picked up a small number of times. This chain links TRBV15 with TRBJ1-4; TRBD1 might be the D (6 bases). Germline CDR1 is LNHNV and CDR2 is YYDKDF (reference sequence). The CDR3 covers 14 residues. V lost 8 bases and J 8 bases, leaving 18 bases between the germline ends. The CDR3: CATSGGSAGEKLFF. As DNA, the CDR3 is TGTGCCACCTCTGGGGGCAGTGCAGGGGAAAAACTGTTTTTT. Variable domain in full (rest from reference TRBV15 and TRBJ1-4): DAMVIQNPRYQVTQFGKPVTLSCSQTLNHNVMYWYQQKSSQAPKLLFHYYDKDFNNEADTPDNFQSRRPNTSFCFLDIRSPGLGDTAMYLCATSGGSAGEKLFFGSGTQLSVL.

The CDR3 sequence is CASTPGTYSYEQYF. In nucleotides, the CDR3 is TGTGCCAGCACTCCCGGGACATACTCCTACGAGCAGTACTTC. This chain links TRBV2 with TRBJ2-7; a weak D match, TRBD1 (6 bases). CDR1 is SNHLY and CDR2 is FYNNEI in the germline V gene. This CDR3 comprises 14 residues. Trimming stripped 7 bases from V and 0 bases from J, with 13 bases between.

The V gene is TRBV5-1, the J gene TRBJ2-1; D remains ambiguous. This CDR3 comprises 18 residues. CDR1 is SGHRS and CDR2 is YFSETQ in the germline V gene. Between the trimmed V and J ends, which lost 0 bases and 3 bases, there was a span of 19 bases. The CDR3 DNA is TGCGCCAGCAGCTTGGATCTTGTTGCAGATTTCCACTACAATGAGCAGTTCTTC. Translated: CASSLDLVADFHYNEQFF.

V gene TRBV5-1 combines with J gene TRBJ1-2, with 9 bases identical to TRBD1. Germline CDR1 is SGHRS and CDR2 is YFSETQ. V was clipped by 3 bases and J by 1 base; unmatched bases: 4. CDR3 size: 15 residues. The CDR3 reads CASSSGTGNNYGYTF. Here the CDR3 DNA reads TGCGCCAGCAGCTCGGGGACAGGGAATAACTATGGCTACACCTTC. Looking up the rest from reference TRBV5-1 and TRBJ1-2 gives the full variable domain: KAGVTQTPRYLIKTRGQQVTLSCSPISGHRSVSWYQQTPGQGLQFLFEYFSETQRNKGNFPGRFSGRQFSNSRSEMNVSTLELGDSALYLCASSSGTGNNYGYTFGSGTRLTVV.

The V and J genes are TRBV19 and TRBJ1-2; tentative D call: TRBD1 (6 bases). The germline V gene encodes CDR1 LNHDA and CDR2 SQIVND (reference sequence). The length of the CDR3 is 15 residues. V lost 6 bases to trimming and J lost 7 bases, with 21 bases between them. The CDR3 DNA is TGTGCCAGTAGCCCGTCCGGGGGGCGAGTGGTTGGCTACACCTTC. Translated, it gives CASSPSGGRVVGYTF.

The chain recombines TRBV18 with TRBJ1-5; D perhaps matches TRBD1 (6 bases). This CDR3 is built from 14 residues. The V gene's germline CDR1 is KGHSH and CDR2 LQKENI. Trimming left V 5 bases short and J 7 bases short, with 15 bases between. The CDR3 loop is CASSWGAGEQPQHF. DNA of the CDR3: TGTGCCAGCTCATGGGGGGCCGGCGAGCAGCCCCAGCATTTT.

The chain is built from TRBV7-2 and TRBJ2-1; D is unresolved. The CDR3 loop spans 15 amino acids. The V gene's germline CDR1 is SGHTA and CDR2 FQGNSA. V was clipped by 1 base and J by 0 bases, with 7 bases between them. CDR3 loop: CASSLDRSSYNEQFF. Written as DNA, the CDR3 is TGTGCCAGCAGCTTAGACCGGAGCTCCTACAATGAGCAGTTCTTC.

In this sample, this clone is medium-sized. The chain employs TRBV28 and TRBJ2-4, with TRBD2 matching over 12 bases. Germline V gene data show CDR1 as MDHEN and CDR2 as SYDVKM. The CDR3 runs 14 residues. V was pared by 7 bases and J by 8 bases, with 6 bases of the junction left unmatched. The CDR3 loop reads CASTHPSGGDIQYF. CDR3 in DNA: TGTGCCAGCACTCATCCTAGCGGGGGGGACATTCAGTACTTC.

The chain is built from TRBV11-3 and TRBJ1-1; 8 bases align to TRBD1. Germline assignment: CDR1 SGHNT and CDR2 YENEEA. The junction had 2 bases not matched to a gene; V was cut back by 0 bases and J by 8 bases. CDR3 size: 13 residues. The CDR3 DNA is TGTGCCAGCAGCTTAGATCGACAGGGGGAAGCTTTCTTT. Its protein product is CASSLDRQGEAFF.

V and J are TRBV10-1 and TRBJ2-3, with D perhaps matching TRBD2 (5 bases). V dropped 3 bases and J dropped 4 bases, with 11 bases sitting between them. CDR1 WNHNN and CDR2 SYGVQD come from the germline V gene (reference sequence). This CDR3 contains 14 residues. The CDR3: CASSEGGSADTQYF. The CDR3 coding sequence is TGCGCCAGCAGTGAAGGAGGTTCAGCAGATACGCAGTATTTT.

The chain recombines TRBV29-1 with TRBJ2-5; weak D call: TRBD2 (7 bases). The CDR3 has 14 amino acids. The germline V gene encodes CDR1 SQVTM and CDR2 ANQGSEA. With 7 bases removed from V and 2 bases from J, the gap between germline ends came to 17 bases. CDR3 loop: CSGTPGGQQETQYF. Written as DNA, the CDR3 is TGCAGCGGAACCCCCGGGGGGCAACAAGAGACCCAGTACTTC.

V usage is TRBV19 and J usage is TRBJ1-5; D remains ambiguous. Germline assignment: CDR1 LNHDA and CDR2 SQIVND (reference sequence). The V and J ends lost 1 base and 5 bases respectively, with 6 bases between them. CDR3 length: 13 residues. This CDR3 reads CASSIGRDQPQHF. The CDR3 DNA is TGTGCCAGTAGTATAGGTCGGGATCAGCCCCAGCATTTT. The full variable domain, completed using reference TRBV19 and TRBJ1-5, is DGGITQSPKYLFRKEGQNVTLSCEQNLNHDAMYWYRQDPGQGLRLIYYSQIVNDFQKGDIAEGYSVSREKKESFPLTVTSAQKNPTAFYLCASSIGRDQPQHFGDGTRLSIL.

This clone has a single count. V gene TRBV7-3 combines with J gene TRBJ2-1, with D perhaps assigned TRBD1 or TRBD2 (5 bases each). The V gene's germline CDR1 is SGHTA and CDR2 FQGTGA. CDR3 length equals 13 residues. V was shortened by 4 bases and J by 12 bases, with 16 bases between the two germline ends. The CDR3 is CASSSQTGTSQFF. The DNA of the CDR3 is TGTGCCAGCAGCTCTCAAACGGGGACCTCGCAGTTCTTC.

This clone occurred once. V usage is TRBV19 and J usage is TRBJ2-3, with TRBD1 matching 7 bases. CDR1 is LNHDA and CDR2 is SQIVND in the germline V gene (reference sequence). The CDR3 has 14 amino acids. V lost 6 bases and J lost 0; bases outside the gene matches: 3. The chain's CDR3 is CASRRDSSTDTQYF. The CDR3 coding sequence is TGTGCCAGTAGGAGGGACAGCAGCACAGATACGCAGTATTTT. Full variable domain (outside the CDR3, taken from reference TRBV19 and TRBJ2-3): DGGITQSPKYLFRKEGQNVTLSCEQNLNHDAMYWYRQDPGQGLRLIYYSQIVNDFQKGDIAEGYSVSREKKESFPLTVTSAQKNPTAFYLCASRRDSSTDTQYFGPGTRLTVL.

In this sample, this clone turned up once. The chain combines TRBV5-5 with TRBJ2-5; possibly TRBD1 for D (6 bases). Trimming shortened V by 0 bases and J by 1 base, and 10 bases separated the two germline ends. The CDR3 is 15 amino acids. Per germline, CDR1 SGHKS and CDR2 YYEKEE (reference sequence). The CDR3 protein is CASSLDDRTQETQYF. DNA for the CDR3: TGTGCCAGCAGCTTGGATGACAGGACCCAAGAGACCCAGTACTTC.

This clone appeared a few times. The rearrangement links TRBV10-2 to TRBJ2-5; 10 positions agree with TRBD2. The germline gives CDR1 WSHSY, CDR2 SAAADI. The V segment lost 2 bases and the J segment 7 bases; nucleotides outside the gene matches: 7. The CDR3 covers 15 residues. CDR3 DNA: TGCGCCAGCAGTGAGACTAGCGGGGCCCTGGGGACCCAGTACTTC. It specifies CASSETSGALGTQYF.

By sample fraction, this clone is medium-sized (0.01 to 0.1%). J is TRBJ1-2 and V is TRBV19; D possibly corresponds to TRBD1 (5 bases). There are 16 residues in the CDR3. Germline V gene sequence: CDR1 LNHDA, CDR2 SQIVND (reference sequence). The V gene lost 0 bases and the J gene lost 4 bases, with 15 bases spanning the gap. CDR3 DNA sequence: TGTGCCAGTAGTATAGATCCGGCAGGGAGCCCCTATGGCTACACCTTC. As protein: CASSIDPAGSPYGYTF.

DNA of the CDR3: TGTGCCAGCAGCGGGATAGCGGGAAGCACAGATACGCAGTATTTT. Its translation is CASSGIAGSTDTQYF. This chain links TRBV5-6 with TRBJ2-3; 8 nucleotides align to TRBD2. The CDR3 loop spans 15 amino acids. The germline CDR1 and CDR2 sequences are SGHDT and YYEEEE. J was trimmed by 0 bases and V by 4 bases; bases with no gene match: 4.

The genes are TRBV9 and TRBJ2-5, with D tentatively TRBD2 (6 bases). The V gene lost 0 bases and the J gene lost 4 bases, with 16 bases spanning the gap. CDR1 SGDLS and CDR2 YYNGEE come from the germline V gene. The CDR3 sequence is 16 residues long. The CDR3 DNA reads as TGTGCCAGCAGCGTAGGTCGTACTAGCCGATCAGAGACCCAGTACTTC. Translated, it gives CASSVGRTSRSETQYF.

The V gene is TRBV5-1, the J gene TRBJ1-4; 7 nucleotides align to TRBD1. The CDR3 totals 15 residues. The trim removed 3 bases at V and 7 bases at J, leaving 9 bases unmatched. CDR1 SGHRS and CDR2 YFSETQ come from the germline V gene. In DNA form, the CDR3 reads TGCGCCAGCAGCTCGCTGGGACAGTCGCTTGAAAAACTGTTTTTT. Translation gives CASSSLGQSLEKLFF.

CDR3 region: CASSLTVTTSGLTYEQYF. CDR3 bases: TGTGCCAGCAGCTTGACCGTAACGACTAGCGGGTTGACCTACGAGCAGTACTTC. The gene calls are TRBV11-2 and TRBJ2-7, with TRBD2 identical over 10 bases. The germline gives CDR1 SGHAT, CDR2 FQNNGV. The CDR3 sequence is 18 residues long. Losses at the gene ends were 3 bases for V and 2 bases for J; bases not matched to a gene: 13.

The chain joins TRBV19 to TRBJ2-5; D may be TRBD2 (6 bases). The J call is uncertain, as TRBJ2-7 better fits the DNA end. Germline V gene data show CDR1 as LNHDA and CDR2 as SQIVND (reference sequence). This CDR3 has 14 residues. CDR3 amino acids: CASSLREAPYEQYF. Written as DNA, the CDR3 is TGTGCCAGTAGCCTCAGGGAGGCACCCTACGAGCAGTACTTC.

This clone was picked up a small number of times. This chain links TRBV27 with TRBJ1-2; a possible D gene is TRBD1 (5 bases). Trimming pared 5 bases from V and 4 bases from J, leaving 17 bases between. The CDR3 consists of 15 residues. Germline V gives CDR1 MNHEY, CDR2 SMNVEV (reference sequence). The CDR3 region is CASSPRQSLIYGYTF. The CDR3 nucleotides are TGTGCCAGCAGTCCACGACAGTCACTCATCTATGGCTACACCTTC.

V gene TRBV18 combines with J gene TRBJ2-5; perhaps TRBD1 as D (6 bases). Per germline, CDR1 KGHSH and CDR2 LQKENI. V was pared by 6 bases and J by 1 base, with 9 bases between. The CDR3 sequence is 13 residues long. In nucleotides, the CDR3 is TGTGCCAGCTCGGACAGTCTCCAAGAGACCCAGTACTTC. It translates to CASSDSLQETQYF. Together with reference TRBV18 and TRBJ2-5, the CDR3 gives the full variable domain: NAGVMQNPRHLVRRRGQEARLRCSPMKGHSHVYWYRQLPEEGLKFMVYLQKENIIDESGMPKERFSAEFPKEGPSILRIQQVVRGDSAAYFCASSDSLQETQYFGPGTRLLVL.

A few counts support this clone. This chain connects TRBV14 to TRBJ2-4; no clear D gene. This CDR3 has 16 residues. Trimming stripped 1 base from V and 1 base from J, with 11 bases between. Germline V CDR1 and CDR2: SGHDN, FVKESK. The CDR3: CASSQGVSTAKNIQYF. Here the CDR3 DNA reads TGTGCCAGCAGCCAAGGAGTGAGCACGGCCAAAAACATTCAGTACTTC.

This chain uses TRBV11-3 with TRBJ2-7, with D possibly being TRBD2 (5 bases). CDR1 is SGHNT and CDR2 is YENEEA in the germline V gene. CDR3 length: 12 amino acids. The V gene lost 5 bases and the J gene lost 5 bases, with 10 bases spanning the gap. CDR3 sequence: CASSPTGDEQYF. CDR3 sequence (DNA): TGTGCCAGCAGCCCCACCGGGGACGAGCAGTACTTC.

The table lists this clone with a count of one. DNA for the CDR3: TGTGCCAGCAGCTTAGATGGCAGGGGAGTAGGGGGCTACACCTTC. Translation gives CASSLDGRGVGGYTF. The chain recombines TRBV7-8 with TRBJ1-2; D may be TRBD1 (6 bases). With 1 base removed from V and 8 bases from J, the gap between germline ends came to 17 bases. The CDR3 runs to 15 residues. CDR1 SGHVS and CDR2 FQNEAQ come from the germline V gene.

The chain links TRBV11-3 to TRBJ2-3, with D tentatively TRBD1 (5 bases). The germline gives CDR1 SGHNT, CDR2 YENEEA. The CDR3 extends over 13 amino acids. V was trimmed by 5 bases and J by 8 bases, leaving 14 bases between them. In DNA, the CDR3 is TGTGCCAGCAGCACCCGACAGAAGGGTACGCAGTATTTT. This gives the protein CASSTRQKGTQYF.